This TCR beta chain was found in a study of OX40 agonist ivuxolimab in advanced cancers. Assay used: immunoSEQ multiplex PCR; TCRdb lists only in-frame clones, some missing. The top ten clones hold 2% to 2.5% of a sample with under 80,000 clones, more than 70% of them seen once. This CDR3 comprises 14 residues. Deletions cut 0 bases from V and 4 bases from J, with 7 bases between. CDR1 and CDR2 (germline): MGHRA, YSYEKL. This sample comprised CD4+ or CD8+ T cells sorted from blood, obtained in a trial of the OX40 agonist ivuxolimab. This clonotype was sampled from an adult with an advanced solid tumor such as melanoma, head and neck, liver or kidney cancer. This chain joins TRBV4-1 and TRBJ1-3; D call uncertain. The DNA of the CDR3 is TGCGCCAGCAGCCAAGACACAGTCGGAAACACCATATATTTT. Protein product: CASSQDTVGNTIYF.